These T cell receptor beta chains were read from a single sample in a study of control samples from healthy donors and cancer patients. Only in-frame clones appear in the TCRdb table, and some are missing; sequencing was by immunoSEQ multiplex PCR. The table shows roughly 83,000 clones, with more than 75% occurring only once. Sequenced: blood. The receptors were gathered from a woman aged 55 to 70 in good health. Both conserved end residues are part of each CDR3. D genes are given only for firm matches.

d_call	v_call	j_call	cdr3_aa
.	TRBV28	TRBJ2-3	CASTMTHSTRTDTQYF
TRBD1	TRBV29-1	TRBJ2-7	CSVVGQGTYEQYF
.	TRBV7-2	TRBJ2-1	CASSPIGGTLVGEQFF
.	TRBV2	TRBJ2-3	CASSILDTQYF
.	TRBV5-4	TRBJ2-1	CASSLEEGTYNEQFF
TRBD2	TRBV18	TRBJ2-7	CASSLAGGRYEQYF
TRBD1	TRBV4-1	TRBJ1-1	CASSQLTGTGKNTEAFF
.	TRBV3-1/TRBV3-2	TRBJ2-1	CASSLSGLLEQFF
.	TRBV27	TRBJ1-5	CASSFGSSNQPQHF
.	TRBV19	TRBJ2-2	CASSLGGAQAGELFF
TRBD1	TRBV6-5	TRBJ1-4	CASSSRDRVTEKLFF
TRBD2	TRBV14	TRBJ2-1	CASSQVAGLHNEQFF
.	TRBV27	TRBJ2-2	CASSLSIRGGELFF
.	TRBV20-1	TRBJ2-7	CSASSGYEQYF
TRBD2	TRBV6-2/TRBV6-3	TRBJ2-7	CASSYSQRGTETYEQYF
TRBD1	TRBV27	TRBJ1-1	CASSPGQENTEAFF
.	TRBV7-8	TRBJ1-4	CASSLGQLNEKLFF
.	TRBV5-1	TRBJ2-3	CASARDTDTQYF
.	TRBV5-1	TRBJ2-1	CASSLGSTGNEQFF
TRBD2	TRBV6-2/TRBV6-3	TRBJ2-3	CASSYVAGGPRVGTDTQYF
.	TRBV7-9	TRBJ1-1	CASRRRGGVMNTEAFF
.	TRBV5-5	TRBJ2-1	CASSAGSLNEQFF
.	TRBV9	TRBJ1-2	CASSVGVLPYYGYTF
.	TRBV11-2	TRBJ1-1	CASSSPGGGANTEAFF
.	TRBV29-1	TRBJ2-7	CSVDRGDEQYF
.	TRBV6-6	TRBJ1-5	CASSYSIQNSNQPQHF
TRBD1	TRBV14	TRBJ2-5	CASSHDRGRRETQYF
TRBD2	TRBV3-1/TRBV3-2	TRBJ2-7	CASSHRLAGAYEQYF
TRBD1	TRBV29-1	TRBJ1-1	CSVAGQGVGAFF
TRBD1	TRBV9	TRBJ1-1	CASSVEGPGQGVGDTEAFF
.	TRBV19	TRBJ1-4	CASSIFGTALEKLFF
.	TRBV29-1	TRBJ2-1	CSVELLFNEQFF
.	TRBV10-3	TRBJ2-7	CAISGTGGDEQYF
TRBD1	TRBV15	TRBJ1-5	CATSSTDRGLSNQPQHF
TRBD1	TRBV6-5	TRBJ2-7	CASSYRSGQGSHEQYF
TRBD1	TRBV6-5	TRBJ1-1	CASIRGTEAFF
.	TRBV18	TRBJ2-2	CASSPPGIAPNTGELFF
.	TRBV3-1/TRBV3-2	TRBJ2-2	CASSQGTPQNTGELFF
TRBD1	TRBV6-5	TRBJ2-1	CASWTGGSGNEQFF